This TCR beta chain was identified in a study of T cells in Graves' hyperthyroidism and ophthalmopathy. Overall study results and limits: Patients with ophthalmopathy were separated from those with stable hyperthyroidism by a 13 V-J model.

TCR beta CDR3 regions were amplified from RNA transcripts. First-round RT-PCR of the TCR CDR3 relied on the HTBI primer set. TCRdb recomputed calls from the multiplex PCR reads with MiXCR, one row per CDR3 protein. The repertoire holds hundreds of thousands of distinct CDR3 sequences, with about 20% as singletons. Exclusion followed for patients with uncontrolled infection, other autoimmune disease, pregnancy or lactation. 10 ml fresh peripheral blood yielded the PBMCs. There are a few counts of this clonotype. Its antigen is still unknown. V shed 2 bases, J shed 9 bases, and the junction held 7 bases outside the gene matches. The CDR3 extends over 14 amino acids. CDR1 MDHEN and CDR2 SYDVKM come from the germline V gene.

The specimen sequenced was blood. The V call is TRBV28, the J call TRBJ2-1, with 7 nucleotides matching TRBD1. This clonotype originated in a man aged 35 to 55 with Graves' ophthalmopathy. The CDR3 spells CASSLDRVRSEQFF. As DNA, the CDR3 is TGTGCCAGCAGTTTAGACAGGGTAAGGAGTGAGCAGTTCTTC. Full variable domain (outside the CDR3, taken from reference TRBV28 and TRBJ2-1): DVKVTQSSRYLVKRTGEKVFLECVQDMDHENMFWYRQDPGLGLRLIYFSYDVKMKEKGDIPEGYSVSREKKERFSLILESASTNQTSMYLCASSLDRVRSEQFFGPGTRLTVL.